The subject of this entry is one T cell receptor (beta chain). Its antigen is unidentified. Each contributor possessed a minimum of one pre-ART and a minimum of two post-ART PBMC samples. This sample is drawn from a study of long-term antiretroviral therapy in people with HIV. Study-level points and caveats: Viral resistance, ART adherence and therapy changes all lacked available data.

The CDR3 loop spans 16 amino acids. Germline V gives CDR1 SGHTA, CDR2 FQGTGA. The trim removed 0 bases at V and 5 bases at J, leaving 6 bases unmatched. The run of the v3.0 immunoSEQ assay was at survey level. Sequencing was intended to reach roughly 40,000-50,000 T-cell genomes per sample. Sequencing was performed with immunoSEQ multiplex PCR; in TCRdb, only in-frame clones are kept and a portion is missing. The table includes about 32,000 clones, about 93% detected once. The sequence was obtained from a woman aged 45-60 years with HIV. The sample was unsorted PBMCs, taken 4.1 years after starting antiretroviral therapy. V usage is TRBV7-3 and J usage is TRBJ2-3; 9 nucleotides line up with TRBD2. The CDR3 nucleotides are TGTGCCAGCAGCTTAACGACTAGCGGAGGGGAAGATACGCAGTATTTT. Protein: CASSLTTSGGEDTQYF.